These 14 T cell receptor beta chains were all obtained from the same sample, sequenced in a study of CD8 T cells in ankylosing spondylitis (dated by TCRdb to the late 2010s). What the research found in general, with its limitations: Blood from ankylosing spondylitis patients appeared to be characterized by a TCR beta motif made up of several highly homologous amino acid variants.

The method behind the library was 5' RACE. The sample was run on an Illumina HiSeq 2500. TCRdb reanalyzed the raw reads on its own, using fastp at Q25 for trimming and MiXCR for clone calling, and kept in-frame beta chains. Every distinct CDR3 protein forms one entry, paired with its most common genes and DNA. Here the sample has around 390,000 distinct CDR3 sequences; about 22% occur a single time. 16% of the sample goes to the ten largest clones. The antigens for these receptors are not known. The material sequenced was blood, either unsorted or a sorted T cell fraction (not recorded which). Every receptor here comes from a male donor with ankylosing spondylitis.

The chain combines TRBV4-2 with TRBJ2-1; TRBD2 agrees at 11 bases. CDR1 is LGHNA, CDR2 YNFKEQ, per germline. Unmatched junction bases numbered 6, after V lost 9 bases and J lost 8 bases. The CDR3 runs to 13 residues. The CDR3 DNA sequence: TGTGCCAGTTCCGGGACTAGCGGCGATGAGCAGTTCTTC. It codes for CASSGTSGDEQFF.

This rearrangement joins TRBV2 to TRBJ2-2; 14 bases fit TRBD2. This CDR3 spans 16 amino acids. J was trimmed by 5 bases and V by 8 bases; bases with no gene match: 7. Germline CDR1 and CDR2: SNHLY and FYNNEI. The CDR3 reads CASARGTSGRTGELFF. DNA of the CDR3: TGTGCCAGCGCTCGTGGGACTAGCGGGAGAACCGGGGAGCTGTTTTTT.

This clonotype was observed a handful of times. V is TRBV20-1 and J is TRBJ2-7; no clear D. V was shortened by 5 bases and J by 2 bases, with 19 bases between the two germline ends. The CDR3 is 15 residues long. Germline loops: CDR1 DFQATT, CDR2 SNEGSKA (reference sequence). The CDR3 DNA sequence: TGCAGTGCTGGACCTTCACTTACAGCTCCCTACGAGCAGTACTTC. As protein: CSAGPSLTAPYEQYF.

This chain connects TRBV7-2 to TRBJ2-7; 8 bases map to TRBD1. With V trimmed by 5 bases and J by 5 bases, 11 bases remained unmatched. Germline CDR1 reads SGHTA; CDR2 reads FQGNSA. The CDR3 runs to 15 residues. The DNA for the CDR3 is TGTGCCAGCAGCGCCCTGTCCAGGGGGCACCACGAGCAGTACTTC. This sequence encodes CASSALSRGHHEQYF. The whole variable domain, remainder taken from reference TRBV7-2 and TRBJ2-7, is GAGVSQSPSNKVTEKGKDVELRCDPISGHTALYWYRQSLGQGLEFLIYFQGNSAPDKSGLPSDRFSAERTGGSVSTLTIQRTQQEDSAVYLCASSALSRGHHEQYFGPGTRLTVT.

The V and J genes are TRBV28 and TRBJ1-1, with D tentatively TRBD1 (6 bases). The V end lost 8 bases, the J end lost 1 base, and 14 bases lay between the germline ends. Germline assignment: CDR1 MDHEN and CDR2 SYDVKM. The CDR3 runs to 14 residues. The DNA for the CDR3 is TGTGCCAGCCTCACCACAGGGACGAACACTGAAGCTTTCTTT. Translation: CASLTTGTNTEAFF.

The V and J genes are TRBV9 and TRBJ2-5; D is unresolved. CDR3 length: 15 residues. Germline V gene data show CDR1 as SGDLS and CDR2 as YYNGEE. Trimming pared 0 bases from V and 0 bases from J, leaving 9 bases between. The CDR3 DNA reads as TGTGCCAGCAGCGTAGGAAACGGGTACCAAGAGACCCAGTACTTC. This gives the protein CASSVGNGYQETQYF.

The genes are TRBV29-1 and TRBJ2-1, with no clear D. The germline CDR1 and CDR2 sequences are SQVTM and ANQGSEA. V lost 3 bases and J 1 base, leaving 13 bases between the germline ends. This CDR3 has 15 residues. The CDR3 nucleotides read TGCAGCGTTGATGGGCGTCCTGGTTCCTACAATGAGCAGTTCTTC. This codes for CSVDGRPGSYNEQFF.

J is TRBJ2-7 and V is TRBV19, with 7 bases identical to TRBD1. Trimming removed 10 bases from V and 0 bases from J; junction bases left unmatched: 6. Germline V gene data show CDR1 as LNHDA and CDR2 as SQIVND (reference sequence). The CDR3 runs 13 residues. The CDR3 DNA reads as TGTGCCACCTCGGACAGGCTCTCCTACGAGCAGTACTTC. Translating gives CATSDRLSYEQYF.

In this sample, this clonotype turned up a few times. This chain connects TRBV7-2 to TRBJ1-3, with 7 positions matching TRBD1. This CDR3 is built from 14 residues. The trim removed 4 bases at V and 4 bases at J, leaving 4 bases unmatched. CDR1 is SGHTA, CDR2 FQGNSA, per germline. The CDR3 sequence: CASSSRTGGNTIYF. The CDR3 DNA reads TGTGCCAGCAGCTCCAGGACAGGAGGAAACACCATATATTTT.

V and J are TRBV20-1 and TRBJ2-7, with 12 bases aligning to TRBD2. CDR1 and CDR2 from the germline V gene are DFQATT and SNEGSKA (reference sequence). The CDR3 is 16 residues long. V was clipped by 0 bases and J by 3 bases; unmatched bases: 6. CDR3 in DNA: TGCAGTGCTAGAGAAGGGCTAGCGGGAGGGATCTACGAGCAGTACTTC. Protein: CSAREGLAGGIYEQYF.

The J gene is TRBJ2-3, the V gene TRBV18; D remains ambiguous. CDR3 length equals 12 residues. The ends were cut back, 3 bases at V and 7 bases at J, with 8 bases in the middle. Germline V gene data show CDR1 as KGHSH and CDR2 as LQKENI. The CDR3 DNA reads TGTGCCAGCTCACCGTTAGACTATACGCAGTATTTT. Its protein product is CASSPLDYTQYF.

This rearrangement joins TRBV28 to TRBJ2-7; 9 bases fit TRBD1. This CDR3 is 16 amino acids long. The germline V gene has CDR1 MDHEN and CDR2 SYDVKM. V lost 6 bases and J lost 5; bases outside the gene matches: 14. The CDR3 region has the DNA TGTGCCAGCAGCCCCGGAGGAGGACAGGGGAACCACGAGCAGTACTTC. Amino acids: CASSPGGGQGNHEQYF.

This clonotype showed up just a few times. The chain joins TRBV10-3 to TRBJ2-2; no firm D call. Germline assignment: CDR1 ENHRY and CDR2 SYGVKD. The CDR3 length is 17 residues. V dropped 2 bases and J dropped 0 bases, with 13 bases sitting between them. CDR3 protein: CAISETVLSSNTGELFF. CDR3 DNA sequence: TGTGCCATCAGTGAGACTGTCCTGTCGTCGAACACCGGGGAGCTGTTTTTT.

This clonotype was seen more than once but under ten times. The junction shows a germline mismatch at one end, possibly a read error. This chain links TRBV29-1 with TRBJ2-1, with D perhaps being TRBD1 or TRBD2 (5 bases each). The germline gives CDR1 SQVTM, CDR2 ANQGSEA. The CDR3 has 11 residues. The CDR3 DNA follows: TGCAGCGTATCCGGGGCCCCTTTAACAATCTTC. It encodes CSVSGAPLTIF.